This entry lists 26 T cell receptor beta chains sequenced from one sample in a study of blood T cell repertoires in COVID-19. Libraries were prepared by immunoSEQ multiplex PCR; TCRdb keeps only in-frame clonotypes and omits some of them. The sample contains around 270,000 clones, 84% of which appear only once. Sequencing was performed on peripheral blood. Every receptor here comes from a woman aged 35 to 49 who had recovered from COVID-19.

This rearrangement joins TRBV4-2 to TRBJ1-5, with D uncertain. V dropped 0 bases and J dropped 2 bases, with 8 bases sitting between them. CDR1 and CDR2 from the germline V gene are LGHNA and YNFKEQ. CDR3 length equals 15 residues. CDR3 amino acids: CASSQEVQGNQPQHF. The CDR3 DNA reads TGTGCCAGCAGCCAAGAGGTGCAGGGCAATCAGCCCCAGCATTTT.

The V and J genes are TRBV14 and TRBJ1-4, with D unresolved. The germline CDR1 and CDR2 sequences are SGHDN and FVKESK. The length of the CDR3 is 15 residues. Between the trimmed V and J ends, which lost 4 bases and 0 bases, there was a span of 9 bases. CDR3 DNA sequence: TGTGCCAGCAGCCTTGCACTTGCAACTAATGAAAAACTGTTTTTT. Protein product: CASSLALATNEKLFF.

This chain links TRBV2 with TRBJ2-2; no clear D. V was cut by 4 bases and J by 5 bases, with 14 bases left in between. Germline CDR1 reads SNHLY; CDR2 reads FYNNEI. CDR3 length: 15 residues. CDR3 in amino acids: CASSGWAGRTGELFF. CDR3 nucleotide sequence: TGTGCCAGCAGTGGTTGGGCCGGAAGAACCGGGGAGCTGTTTTTT.

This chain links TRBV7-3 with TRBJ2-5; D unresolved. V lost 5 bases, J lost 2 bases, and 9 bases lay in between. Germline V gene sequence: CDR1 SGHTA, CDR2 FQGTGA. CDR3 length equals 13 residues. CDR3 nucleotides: TGTGCCAGCAGCACACAGAGTCAAGAGACCCAGTACTTC. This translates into CASSTQSQETQYF.

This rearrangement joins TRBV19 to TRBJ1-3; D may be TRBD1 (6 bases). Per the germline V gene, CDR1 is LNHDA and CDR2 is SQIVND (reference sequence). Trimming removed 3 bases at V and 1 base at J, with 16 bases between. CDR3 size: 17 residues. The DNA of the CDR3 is TGTGCCAGTAGTATTCAGGGGAAAATTCTATCTGGAAACACCATATATTTT. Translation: CASSIQGKILSGNTIYF.

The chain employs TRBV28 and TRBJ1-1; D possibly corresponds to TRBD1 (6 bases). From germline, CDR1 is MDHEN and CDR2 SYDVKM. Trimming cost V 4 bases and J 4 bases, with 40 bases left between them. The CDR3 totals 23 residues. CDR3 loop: CASSSSGGAGTRNWRRGFTEAFF. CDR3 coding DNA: TGTGCCAGCAGTTCGTCGGGGGGCGCGGGGACACGAAATTGGAGGCGAGGGTTCACTGAAGCTTTCTTT.

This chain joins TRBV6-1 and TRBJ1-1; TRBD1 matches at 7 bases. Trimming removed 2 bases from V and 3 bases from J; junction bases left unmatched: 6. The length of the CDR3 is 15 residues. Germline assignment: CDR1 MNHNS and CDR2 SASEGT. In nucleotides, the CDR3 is TGTGCCAGCAGTGAACTCGGGACAGCCGACACTGAAGCTTTCTTT. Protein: CASSELGTADTEAFF.

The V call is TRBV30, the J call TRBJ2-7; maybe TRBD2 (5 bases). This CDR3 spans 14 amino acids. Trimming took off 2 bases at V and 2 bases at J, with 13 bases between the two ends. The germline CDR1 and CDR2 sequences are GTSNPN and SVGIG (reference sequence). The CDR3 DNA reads TGTGCCTGGAGTACGAGGGAACCCCCCTACGAGCAGTACTTC. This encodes CAWSTREPPYEQYF.

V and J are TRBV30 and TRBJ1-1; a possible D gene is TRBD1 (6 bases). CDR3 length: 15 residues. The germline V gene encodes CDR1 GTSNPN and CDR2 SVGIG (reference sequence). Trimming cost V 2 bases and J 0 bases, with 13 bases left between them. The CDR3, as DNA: TGTGCCTGGAGTTCCGGCCAGGGGTTGAACACTGAAGCTTTCTTT. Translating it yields CAWSSGQGLNTEAFF.

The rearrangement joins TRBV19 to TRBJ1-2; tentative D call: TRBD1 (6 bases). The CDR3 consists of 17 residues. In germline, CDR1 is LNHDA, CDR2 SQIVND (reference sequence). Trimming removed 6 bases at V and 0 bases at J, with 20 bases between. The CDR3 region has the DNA TGTGCCAGTAGCCGGGGGGCAGACGATCTAGCTAACTATGGCTACACCTTC. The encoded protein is CASSRGADDLANYGYTF.

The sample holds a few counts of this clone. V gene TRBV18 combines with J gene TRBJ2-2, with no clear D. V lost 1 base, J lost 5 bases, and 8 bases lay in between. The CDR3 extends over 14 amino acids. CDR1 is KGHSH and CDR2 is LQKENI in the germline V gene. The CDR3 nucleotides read TGTGCCAGCTCACCACTTGACATTACCGGGGAGCTGTTTTTT. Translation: CASSPLDITGELFF.

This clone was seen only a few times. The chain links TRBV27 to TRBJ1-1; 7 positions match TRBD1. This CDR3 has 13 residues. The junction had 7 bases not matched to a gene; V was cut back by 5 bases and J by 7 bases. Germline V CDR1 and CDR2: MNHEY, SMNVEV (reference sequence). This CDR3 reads CASSVTRDSEAFF. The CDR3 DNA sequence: TGTGCCAGCAGTGTCACCCGGGACAGTGAAGCTTTCTTT.

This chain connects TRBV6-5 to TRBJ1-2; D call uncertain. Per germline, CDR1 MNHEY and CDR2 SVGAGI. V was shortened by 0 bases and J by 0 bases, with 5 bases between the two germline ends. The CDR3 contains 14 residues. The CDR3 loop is CASSYSTSNYGYTF. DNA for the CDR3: TGTGCCAGCAGTTACTCGACATCTAACTATGGCTACACCTTC.

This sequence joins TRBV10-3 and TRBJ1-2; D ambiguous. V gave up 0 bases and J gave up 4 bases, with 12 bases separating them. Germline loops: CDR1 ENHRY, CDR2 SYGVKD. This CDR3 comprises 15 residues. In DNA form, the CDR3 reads TGTGCCATCAGTGAGTCTTGGGGTGGAGGCTATGGCTACACCTTC. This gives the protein CAISESWGGGYGYTF.

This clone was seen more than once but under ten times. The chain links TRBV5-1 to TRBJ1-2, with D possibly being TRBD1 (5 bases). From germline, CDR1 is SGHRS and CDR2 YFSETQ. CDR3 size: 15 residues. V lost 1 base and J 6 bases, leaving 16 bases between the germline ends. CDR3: CASSLWAGGRNGYTF. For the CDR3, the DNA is TGCGCCAGCAGCTTGTGGGCCGGGGGACGAAATGGCTACACCTTC.

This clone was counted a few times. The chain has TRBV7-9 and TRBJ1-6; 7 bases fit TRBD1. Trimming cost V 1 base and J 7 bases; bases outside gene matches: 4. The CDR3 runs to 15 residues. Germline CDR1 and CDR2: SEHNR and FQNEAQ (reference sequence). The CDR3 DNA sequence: TGTGCCAGCAGCTTAGTGGAGGGGGCGAATTCACCCCTCCACTTT. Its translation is CASSLVEGANSPLHF.

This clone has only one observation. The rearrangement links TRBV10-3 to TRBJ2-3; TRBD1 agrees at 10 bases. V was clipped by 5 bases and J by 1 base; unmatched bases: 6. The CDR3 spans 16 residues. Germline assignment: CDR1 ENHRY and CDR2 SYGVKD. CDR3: CAISRTGGRGTDTQYF. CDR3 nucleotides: TGTGCCATCAGTAGGACAGGGGGAAGGGGCACAGATACGCAGTATTTT.

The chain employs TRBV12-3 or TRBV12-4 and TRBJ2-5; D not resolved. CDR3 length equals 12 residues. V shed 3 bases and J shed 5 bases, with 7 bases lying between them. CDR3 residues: CASSFVSETQYF. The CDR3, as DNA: TGTGCCAGCAGTTTCGTATCTGAGACCCAGTACTTC.

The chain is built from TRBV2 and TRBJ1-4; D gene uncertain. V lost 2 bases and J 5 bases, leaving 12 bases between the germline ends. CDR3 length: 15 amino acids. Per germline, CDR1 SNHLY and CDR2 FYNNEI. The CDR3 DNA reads TGTGCCAGCAGTGAAAACGGGTACGAAAATGAAAAACTGTTTTTT. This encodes CASSENGYENEKLFF.

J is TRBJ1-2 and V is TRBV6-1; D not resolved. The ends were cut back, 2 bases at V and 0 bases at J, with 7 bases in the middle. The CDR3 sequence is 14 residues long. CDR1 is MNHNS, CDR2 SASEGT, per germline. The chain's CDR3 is CASSEIPSNYGYTF. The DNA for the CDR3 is TGTGCCAGCAGTGAAATTCCGTCTAACTATGGCTACACCTTC.

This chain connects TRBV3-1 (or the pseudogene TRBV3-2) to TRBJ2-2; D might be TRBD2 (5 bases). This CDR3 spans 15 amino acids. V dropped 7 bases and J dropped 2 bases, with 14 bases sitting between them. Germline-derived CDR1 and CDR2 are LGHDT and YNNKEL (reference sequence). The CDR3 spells CASTLGNRNTGELFF. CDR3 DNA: TGTGCCAGCACCCTCGGGAACAGAAACACCGGGGAGCTGTTTTTT.

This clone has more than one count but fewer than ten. CDR3 nucleotides: TGCGCCAGCAGCGGCCGACAGGGGGCGTCGGGAAACACCATATATTTT. It encodes CASSGRQGASGNTIYF. The chain uses TRBV4-1 and TRBJ1-3, with 10 bases lining up with TRBD1. Unmatched junction bases numbered 8, after V lost 5 bases and J lost 4 bases. The CDR3 extends over 16 amino acids. Per the germline V gene, CDR1 is MGHRA and CDR2 is YSYEKL.

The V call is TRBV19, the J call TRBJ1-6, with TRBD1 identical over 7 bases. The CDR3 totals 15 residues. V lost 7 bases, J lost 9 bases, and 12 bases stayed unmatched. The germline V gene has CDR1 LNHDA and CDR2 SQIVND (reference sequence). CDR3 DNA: TGTGCCAGTAATATCGGGGACAGTAAGGCTTCACCCCTCCACTTT. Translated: CASNIGDSKASPLHF.

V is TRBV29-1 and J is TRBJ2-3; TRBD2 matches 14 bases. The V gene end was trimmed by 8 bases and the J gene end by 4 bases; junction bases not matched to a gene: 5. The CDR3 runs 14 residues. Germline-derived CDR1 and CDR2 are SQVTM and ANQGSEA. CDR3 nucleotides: TGCAGCTCTGGACTAGCGGGGGGCGCAGATACGCAGTATTTT. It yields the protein CSSGLAGGADTQYF.

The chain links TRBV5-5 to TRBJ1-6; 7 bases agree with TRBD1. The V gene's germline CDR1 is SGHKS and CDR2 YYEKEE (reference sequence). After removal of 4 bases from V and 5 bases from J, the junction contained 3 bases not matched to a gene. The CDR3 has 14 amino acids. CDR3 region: CASSITGDNSPLHF. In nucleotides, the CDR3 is TGTGCCAGCAGCATCACAGGGGATAATTCACCCCTCCACTTT.

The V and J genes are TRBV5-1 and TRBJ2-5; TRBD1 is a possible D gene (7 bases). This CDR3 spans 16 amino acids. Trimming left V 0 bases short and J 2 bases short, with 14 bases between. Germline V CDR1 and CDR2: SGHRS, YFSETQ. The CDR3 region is CASSLAGTAGQETQYF. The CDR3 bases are TGCGCCAGCAGCTTGGCCGGGACAGCGGGTCAAGAGACCCAGTACTTC.